This T cell receptor (beta chain) was sequenced in a study of shared clonotypes between healthy human individuals. The study, taken as a whole, reports: Non-shared clonotypes showed lower generation probabilities than clonotypes common to all four donors.

Profiling relied on immunoSEQ multiplex PCR, and the TCRdb table lists in-frame clones only, not all of them. Seen here are roughly 1.4 million clones, approximately 98.5% observed once, and the top ten hold 0.36%. The CDR3 is made up of 14 amino acids. Trimming pared 6 bases from V and 4 bases from J, leaving 15 bases between. Germline CDR1 reads LNHDA; CDR2 reads SQIVND (reference sequence). This clone was observed once. Its antigen is currently unknown. The sequenced sample was naive CD4+ T cells sorted from blood. The subset here: CD45RA+ positively selected. This chain uses TRBV19 with TRBJ2-5; the D gene could be TRBD1 or TRBD2 (6 bases each). This TCR derives from a man aged 25-45 years in good health. The CDR3 reads CASSVGGAGETQYF. CDR3 bases: TGTGCCAGTAGCGTCGGGGGCGCGGGAGAGACCCAGTACTTC.